This T cell receptor beta chain stems from a study of identical twins. Study observations and caveats: Cord blood beta clonotypes present at high abundance carried fewer insertions; no such pattern appeared in memory repertoires.

Unique molecular identifiers were present on cDNA, and template switching added a universal primer site. TCRdb recomputed calls from the 5' RACE reads with MiXCR, one row per CDR3 protein. The sample consists of about 530,000 distinct CDR3 sequences, around 20% of them appearing once. With respect to this clonotype: Its specificity is not known.

Per the germline V gene, CDR1 is MNHEY and CDR2 is SVGAGI. V lost 0 bases and J lost 8; bases outside the gene matches: 3. The CDR3 sequence is 14 residues long. These data are also associated with another study on yellow fever vaccine responses in identical twins.

The chain carries TRBV6-5 and TRBJ2-1; 8 bases are a match to TRBD2. Sample: CD4+ T cells sorted from blood. The sequence derives from a woman aged 18 to 35 in good health. The DNA of the CDR3 is TGTGCCAGCAGTTACTCGGGACTAGTGGATGAGCAGTTCTTC. This encodes CASSYSGLVDEQFF.